These 23 T cell receptor beta chains share one sample of origin, sequenced in a study of T-cell reconstitution after alpha-beta-depleted transplantation in children. Construction of the TCRbeta library involved unique molecular identifiers. TCRdb re-derived calls from the PCR reads in MiXCR, one entry per CDR3 protein. The sample records about a million distinct CDR3 sequences, roughly 31% being singletons. The sequencing used PBMCs, mostly from graft donor cells, collected 360 days after TCRalphabeta/CD19-depleted stem cell transplant. Every receptor here comes from a boy younger than two who had a stem cell transplant for SCID, so the T cells may come from the graft donor.

This clonotype was seen only a few times. This chain uses TRBV12-3 or TRBV12-4 with TRBJ2-3, with 12 positions matching TRBD2. The CDR3 totals 15 residues. Unmatched junction bases numbered 8, after V lost 6 bases and J lost 7 bases. The CDR3 DNA follows: TGTGCCAGCAGCCCGCCTAGCGGGGGGGCCCATACGCAGTATTTT. This sequence encodes CASSPPSGGAHTQYF.

The rearrangement links TRBV29-1 to TRBJ1-1, with 8 bases matching TRBD1. The V gene's germline CDR1 is SQVTM and CDR2 ANQGSEA. CDR3 length equals 13 residues. With 4 bases clipped from V and 10 bases from J, the junction kept 11 bases outside the gene matches. CDR3 nucleotide sequence: TGCAGCGTTGTTTATCGGCAGGGGGCACGAGCTTTCTTT. Its protein product is CSVVYRQGARAFF.

V and J are TRBV6-2 or TRBV6-3 and TRBJ2-5; TRBD2 matches at 8 bases. The CDR3 length is 13 residues. Unmatched junction bases numbered 1, after V lost 6 bases and J lost 1 base. Germline V gene sequence: CDR1 MNHEY, CDR2 SVGEGT. The CDR3: CASRSGSQETQYF. The CDR3 DNA sequence: TGTGCCAGCAGAAGCGGGAGCCAAGAGACCCAGTACTTC.

The genes are TRBV29-1 and TRBJ2-1, with 9 positions matching TRBD2. The CDR3 consists of 14 residues. The V segment lost 4 bases and the J segment 8 bases; nucleotides outside the gene matches: 9. Germline V gene lookup returns CDR1 SQVTM and CDR2 ANQGSEA. CDR3 region: CSVAGAGGPYEQFF. The CDR3 coding sequence is TGCAGCGTTGCGGGGGCGGGGGGGCCCTATGAGCAGTTCTTC.

This clonotype was counted a few times. The chain has TRBV18 and TRBJ2-1; 9 bases are shared with TRBD2. Looked up from germline, CDR1 is KGHSH and CDR2 is LQKENI. After removal of 2 bases from V and 3 bases from J, the junction contained 2 bases not matched to a gene. CDR3 length: 15 amino acids. CDR3 in DNA: TGTGCCAGCTCACCAGAGCGGGGGGTCTACAATGAGCAGTTCTTC. Translation: CASSPERGVYNEQFF.

Only a few counts were recorded for this clonotype. J is TRBJ2-2 and V is TRBV15; unclear D gene. The germline V gene has CDR1 LNHNV and CDR2 YYDKDF (reference sequence). The germline V and J ends were trimmed by 6 bases and 0 bases, with 8 bases remaining between them. The CDR3 runs to 14 residues. DNA of the CDR3: TGTGCCACCAGAGAGTTCGCGAACACCGGGGAGCTGTTTTTT. This codes for CATREFANTGELFF.

The CDR3 coding sequence is TGTGCCAGCAGTTCTGCTATTGGTAGGACCTTAGACGAGCAGTACTTC. Encoded protein: CASSSAIGRTLDEQYF. V and J are TRBV27 and TRBJ2-7; no clear D. V was pared by 4 bases and J by 5 bases, with 21 bases between. The CDR3 has 16 residues. Germline lookup yields CDR1 MNHEY and CDR2 SMNVEV (reference sequence).

This clonotype has a handful of counts. The chain joins TRBV25-1 to TRBJ1-4, with a weak D call TRBD1 (5 bases). From germline, CDR1 is MGHDK and CDR2 SYGVNS. V lost 1 base to trimming and J lost 5 bases, with 11 bases between them. The CDR3 has 15 amino acids. CDR3 region: CASSELNRPNEKLFF. The CDR3 coding sequence is TGTGCCAGCAGTGAATTAAACAGGCCCAATGAAAAACTGTTTTTT.

In this sample, this clonotype turned up a few times. This rearrangement joins TRBV5-1 to TRBJ2-7; 9 bases match TRBD1. Germline trimming cut 4 bases from V and 6 bases from J; bases unmatched to any gene: 5. The CDR3 has 13 residues. The germline V gene has CDR1 SGHRS and CDR2 YFSETQ. CDR3 protein: CASSAGTGFEQYF. The DNA for the CDR3 is TGCGCCAGCAGCGCCGGGACAGGGTTCGAGCAGTACTTC.

This clonotype was observed a handful of times. The chain recombines TRBV6-5 with TRBJ2-2; D not resolved. Trimming left V 2 bases short and J 4 bases short, with 8 bases between. Germline V lookup: CDR1 MNHEY, CDR2 SVGAGI. CDR3 length equals 14 residues. CDR3 sequence (DNA): TGTGCCAGCAGTTACGAACTGGGCACCGGGGAGCTGTTTTTT. Its translation is CASSYELGTGELFF.

The chain links TRBV7-8 to TRBJ2-2; a possible D gene is TRBD1 (6 bases). The CDR3 sequence is 16 residues long. The V gene's germline CDR1 is SGHVS and CDR2 FQNEAQ. The ends were cut back, 1 base at V and 1 base at J, with 10 bases in the middle. In nucleotides, the CDR3 is TGTGCCAGCAGCTTAGTTGGGACAAGGAACACCGGGGAGCTGTTTTTT. Translation gives CASSLVGTRNTGELFF.

The V and J genes are TRBV6-1 and TRBJ1-5; 8 nucleotides match TRBD1. The V segment lost 3 bases and the J segment 0 bases; nucleotides outside the gene matches: 7. This CDR3 has 17 amino acids. The germline CDR1 and CDR2 sequences are MNHNS and SASEGT. As DNA, the CDR3 is TGTGCCAGCAGTGACAGCAGGGGGCCCTATAGCAATCAGCCCCAGCATTTT. This codes for CASSDSRGPYSNQPQHF.

This clonotype was observed at least ten times. The chain has TRBV4-1 and TRBJ2-2; D unresolved. This CDR3 spans 16 amino acids. Per the germline V gene, CDR1 is MGHRA and CDR2 is YSYEKL. Trimming took 5 bases from V and 1 from J, leaving 14 bases between them. CDR3 region: CASSDAGWGNTGELFF. DNA of the CDR3: TGCGCCAGCAGCGATGCAGGATGGGGGAACACCGGGGAGCTGTTTTTT.

CDR3 bases: TGTGCCAGTGTTCCCTCGGACAGGGGGCATGGCTACACCTTC. Translation gives CASVPSDRGHGYTF. The rearrangement uses TRBV6-1 and TRBJ1-2, with 11 bases lining up with TRBD1. The CDR3 extends over 14 amino acids. The germline gives CDR1 MNHNS, CDR2 SASEGT. V was clipped by 9 bases and J by 6 bases; unmatched bases: 9.

The J gene is TRBJ1-1, the V gene TRBV29-1; no reliable D call. The V gene's germline CDR1 is SQVTM and CDR2 ANQGSEA. CDR3 length equals 14 residues. Trimming left V 7 bases short and J 7 bases short, with 22 bases between. For the CDR3, the DNA is TGCAGCGCCCTAACGGATCGGCAGCCCTTTGAAGCTTTCTTT. As protein: CSALTDRQPFEAFF.

This clonotype was found once. The J gene is TRBJ2-7, the V gene TRBV20-1, with D perhaps being TRBD1 or TRBD2 (5 bases each). The CDR3 covers 15 residues. The ends were cut back, 5 bases at V and 1 base at J, with 18 bases in the middle. Germline V gives CDR1 DFQATT, CDR2 SNEGSKA (reference sequence). The CDR3: CSALGTRTKSYEQYF. In DNA form, the CDR3 reads TGCAGTGCTCTGGGGACCCGAACTAAATCCTACGAGCAGTACTTC.

Of note for this clonotype: Sequence at one end of the junction differs from germline and may be a read error. V is TRBV20-1 and J is TRBJ2-1, with D tentatively TRBD1 or TRBD2 (5 bases each). Germline CDR1 reads DFQATT; CDR2 reads SNEGSKA (reference sequence). This CDR3 has 17 residues. CDR3 amino acids: CCAHGAKGAISYNEQFF. CDR3 nucleotides: TGCTGTGCGCACGGGGCTAAAGGGGCTATATCCTACAATGAGCAGTTCTTC.

The CDR3 reads CASRSTSGTRYSTGELFF. CDR3 nucleotide sequence: TGTGCCAGCAGATCGACCTCCGGGACTAGATATAGCACCGGGGAGCTGTTTTTT. The rearrangement joins TRBV5-5 to TRBJ2-2; 8 bases are shared with TRBD2. Germline CDR1 reads SGHKS; CDR2 reads YYEKEE (reference sequence). After removal of 5 bases from V and 4 bases from J, the junction contained 16 bases not matched to a gene. The CDR3 sequence is 18 residues long. Full variable domain (rest looked up from reference TRBV5-5 and TRBJ2-2): DAGVTQSPTHLIKTRGQQVTLRCSPISGHKSVSWYQQVLGQGPQFIFQYYEKEERGRGNFPDRFSARQFPNYSSELNVNALLLGDSALYLCASRSTSGTRYSTGELFFGEGSRLTVL.

The chain uses TRBV5-1 and TRBJ2-3, with D uncertain. V gave up 3 bases and J gave up 1 base, with 15 bases separating them. The CDR3 sequence is 16 residues long. From germline, CDR1 is SGHRS and CDR2 YFSETQ. The DNA for the CDR3 is TGCGCCAGCAGCTCTAAGGACGTCCCGGGCACAGATACGCAGTATTTT. Its protein is CASSSKDVPGTDTQYF.

The chain is built from TRBV7-3 and TRBJ2-2; D is ambiguous. Germline values: CDR1 SGHTA, CDR2 FQGTGA. This CDR3 is built from 16 residues. Trimming shortened V by 4 bases and J by 2 bases, and 14 bases separated the two germline ends. Written as DNA, the CDR3 is TGTGCCAGCAGCTATCAACCGACACCCAACACCGGGGAGCTGTTTTTT. This codes for CASSYQPTPNTGELFF.

This clonotype was picked up a small number of times. The rearrangement joins TRBV29-1 to TRBJ2-5; D is unresolved. V was trimmed by 3 bases and J by 1 base, leaving 9 bases between them. CDR3 length equals 13 residues. Per germline, CDR1 SQVTM and CDR2 ANQGSEA. The CDR3 protein is CSVEIVTQETQYF. The CDR3 coding sequence is TGCAGCGTTGAGATAGTGACCCAAGAGACCCAGTACTTC.

This clonotype showed up many times. CDR3 sequence (DNA): TGTGCCAGCAGGGTCGGACAGGGGGGTTCCACAGATACGCAGTATTTT. Translated, it gives CASRVGQGGSTDTQYF. This rearrangement joins TRBV2 to TRBJ2-3, with 10 bases that match TRBD1. The V segment lost 6 bases and the J segment 2 bases; nucleotides outside the gene matches: 8. The CDR3 has 16 amino acids. From germline, CDR1 is SNHLY and CDR2 FYNNEI.

The chain joins TRBV30 to TRBJ1-5; TRBD1 might be the D (5 bases). V was trimmed by 1 base and J by 5 bases, leaving 6 bases between them. The CDR3 is 12 residues long. CDR1 is GTSNPN and CDR2 is SVGIG in the germline V gene (reference sequence). As DNA, the CDR3 is TGTGCCTGGAGTGGACAGTATCAGCCCCAGCATTTT. Translated: CAWSGQYQPQHF. Full variable domain (missing parts from reference TRBV30 and TRBJ1-5): SQTIHQWPATLVQPVGSPLSLECTVEGTSNPNLYWYRQAAGRGLQLLFYSVGIGQISSEVPQNLSASRPQDRQFILSSKKLLLSDSGFYLCAWSGQYQPQHFGDGTRLSIL.